This T cell receptor beta chain was captured in a study of T-cell memory formation after mild COVID-19. Findings and caveats of the study: Second-wave clones that peaked on day 37 lacked confirmed SARS-CoV-2 specificity. Clones which contracted sat mainly in CM and EM if CD4+, and in EMRA if CD8+.

Between the trimmed V and J ends, which lost 1 base and 1 base, there was a span of 10 bases. Germline lookup yields CDR1 SEHNR and CDR2 FQNEAQ (reference sequence). The CDR3 sequence is 15 residues long. About this clonotype itself: The target antigen is unknown.

Constant-segment-primed 5'RACE gave TCR alpha and TCR beta cDNA libraries with sample barcodes and UMIs. Each CDR3 protein is one row after TCRdb ran MiXCR on the 5' RACE reads. The sample includes under 450,000 distinct CDR3 sequences, 14% of them seen just once. The chain is built from TRBV7-9 and TRBJ1-2; D gene ambiguous. Source material: PBMCs or a T cell subset sorted from them (not recorded which). The source of this sequence is a young man who had mild COVID-19 (a few samples of this study predate the infection). Cell type and time point are not known. The CDR3 protein is CASSLGPGHNYGYTF. The CDR3 DNA follows: TGTGCCAGCAGCTTAGGTCCTGGGCATAACTATGGCTACACCTTC.